The T cell receptor beta chain under discussion was sequenced for a study of blood T cell repertoires in COVID-19. Study details: Sites across the United States, Italy and Spain contributed samples from acute and convalescent COVID-19. T cells, B-cell-depleted T cells, or PBMCs provided the cDNA or gDNA that served as material.

The germline V gene has CDR1 SGHTA and CDR2 FQGTGA. The V end was cut by 5 bases, the J end by 0 bases, with 19 bases between. The CDR3 covers 17 residues. Authors' analysis steps: The assay estimated nucleated cells by amplifying reference gene primers. TCRdb's copy holds only in-frame clones and misses some; the assay was immunoSEQ multiplex PCR. That table supplies the V and J calls and clone size; D and trimming were determined from the DNA. Among some 80,000 clones listed, 85% were seen once. The Seattle patients joined while their infection was active and were tracked longitudinally afterward. The sequence was collected from a man between 45 and 60 years old with COVID-19, enrolled during active disease. Sequences were obtained from peripheral blood. The chain employs TRBV7-3 and TRBJ1-1; tentatively, D is TRBD1 (6 bases). As DNA, the CDR3 is TGTGCCAGCAGCCTTATCACCAGGGGATTCATGAACACTGAAGCTTTCTTT. Translated, it gives CASSLITRGFMNTEAFF. The full variable domain, completed using reference TRBV7-3 and TRBJ1-1, is GAGVSQTPSNKVTEKGKYVELRCDPISGHTALYWYRQSLGQGPEFLIYFQGTGAADDSGLPNDRFFAVRPEGSVSTLKIQRTERGDSAVYLCASSLITRGFMNTEAFFGQGTRLTVV.